These T cell receptor beta chains were read from a single sample in a study of identical twins. TCRdb analysed the 5' RACE reads with MiXCR anew, one entry per CDR3 protein. The profile shows some 460,000 distinct CDR3 sequences, 13% to 15% of them singletons. The sample was also reused in another study, on yellow fever vaccine responses in identical twins.

The sample comprised CD4+ T cells sorted from blood. Receptor source: a woman aged 18-29 years in good health. Both conserved end residues are part of each CDR3. A D gene is named only where the DNA matches it firmly. Rows give clone size only sometimes, using once, few, many, or a class for an expanded clone.

TRBV11-2	TRBD2	-	TRBJ2-5	CASSPMGTSGRASTETQYF	TGTGCCAGCAGCCCAATGGGGACTAGCGGGAGGGCCTCTACGGAGACCCAGTACTTC
TRBV7-9	TRBD2	few	TRBJ2-5	CASRLLAGGFQETQYF	TGTGCCAGCAGACTACTAGCGGGGGGATTCCAAGAGACCCAGTACTTC
TRBV11-1	-	few	TRBJ2-7	CASSSDWSSYEQYF	TGTGCCAGCAGCTCGGACTGGAGCTCCTACGAGCAGTACTTC
TRBV15	TRBD1	-	TRBJ1-1	CATSPPGTGLSEAFF	TGTGCCACCAGCCCCCCGGGGACAGGGCTTTCGGAAGCTTTCTTT
TRBV7-2	-	few	TRBJ1-6	CASWGPGAINSPLHF	TGTGCCAGCTGGGGCCCAGGGGCTATTAATTCACCCCTCCACTTT
TRBV9	-	few	TRBJ1-1	CASSPNPINTEAFF	TGTGCCAGCAGCCCTAACCCAATCAACACTGAAGCTTTCTTT
TRBV6-2/TRBV6-3	-	many	TRBJ2-2	CASSNTGELFF	TGTGCCAGCAGCAACACCGGGGAGCTGTTTTTT
TRBV20-1	-	few	TRBJ2-2	CSAFQGVTGELFF	TGCAGTGCTTTTCAGGGTGTCACCGGGGAGCTGTTTTTT
TRBV29-1	-	few	TRBJ1-1	CSVEEGYNTEAFF	TGCAGCGTTGAAGAAGGATACAACACTGAAGCTTTCTTT
TRBV7-2	TRBD2	few	TRBJ2-7	CASSFPGTSRVGEQYF	TGTGCCAGCAGCTTCCCAGGGACTAGCCGAGTAGGGGAGCAGTACTTC
TRBV10-3	-	many	TRBJ1-4	CAISESTNEKLFF	TGTGCCATCAGTGAGTCCACTAATGAAAAACTGTTTTTT
TRBV7-2	TRBD2	-	TRBJ2-2	CASSFRTAGAPGGELFF	TGTGCCAGCAGCTTCCGAACAGCGGGAGCGCCCGGCGGGGAGCTGTTTTTT
TRBV28	TRBD2	many	TRBJ2-7	CASRSLAELNYEQYF	TGTGCCAGCAGATCCCTAGCGGAGCTAAATTACGAGCAGTACTTC
TRBV5-6	-	-	TRBJ2-3	CASSLAAEVTDTQYF	TGTGCCAGCAGCTTGGCGGCAGAAGTCACAGATACGCAGTATTTT
TRBV6-5	TRBD2	-	TRBJ2-5	CASSYTEALAGGPGETQYF	TGTGCCAGCAGTTACACAGAAGCCCTAGCGGGAGGGCCGGGGGAGACCCAGTACTTC
TRBV21-1	-	-	TRBJ2-7	CASSITSTGWCGEQYF	TGTGCCAGCAGCATTACCTCCACAGGGTGGTGTGGCGAGCAGTACTTC
TRBV7-9	-	few	TRBJ2-7	CASSQGGQGHSSEQYF	TGTGCCAGCAGCCAGGGCGGTCAGGGTCATAGCTCCGAGCAGTACTTC
TRBV6-1	-	-	TRBJ2-5	CASSARSPQETQYF	TGTGCCAGCAGTGCTAGGAGCCCTCAGGAGACCCAGTACTTC
TRBV5-1	-	-	TRBJ2-1	CASSAQSSYNEQFF	TGCGCCAGCAGTGCCCAGAGCTCCTACAATGAGCAGTTCTTC
TRBV11-2	-	few	TRBJ1-1	CASSLYVSSVAEAFF	TGTGCCAGCAGCTTATATGTCAGCTCGGTCGCTGAAGCTTTCTTT
TRBV3-1	-	-	TRBJ2-2	CASSQEGHPGSGRTGELFF	TGTGCCAGCAGCCAAGAAGGGCACCCAGGGTCTGGGCGCACCGGGGAGCTGTTTTTT
TRBV7-2	-	many	TRBJ2-5	CASKVSLDETQYF	TGTGCCAGCAAGGTTAGCCTTGACGAGACCCAGTACTTC
TRBV7-2	TRBD2	-	TRBJ2-7	CASSLFREGYEQYF	TGTGCCAGCAGCTTATTTCGGGAGGGCTACGAGCAGTACTTC
TRBV10-2	-	-	TRBJ2-1	CASSLNPSYNEQFF	TGCGCCAGCAGTTTAAACCCCTCCTACAATGAGCAGTTCTTC
TRBV7-2	-	few	TRBJ2-7	CASSAGLSFEQYF	TGTGCCAGCAGCGCGGGGCTTTCCTTCGAGCAGTACTTC
TRBV14	-	-	TRBJ2-3	CASSQGVGATDTQYF	TGTGCCAGCAGCCAAGGAGTGGGTGCCACAGATACGCAGTATTTT
TRBV11-2	-	-	TRBJ2-7	CASSLTRDYEQYF	TGTGCCAGCAGCCTCACTAGGGACTACGAGCAGTACTTC
TRBV20-1	-	-	TRBJ2-3	CSARVPATDTQYF	TGCAGTGCTAGAGTCCCCGCTACAGATACGCAGTATTTT
TRBV7-8	TRBD2	-	TRBJ2-5	CASRPGTALAGIREETQYF	TGTGCCAGCAGACCCGGGACAGCCCTAGCGGGAATACGGGAAGAGACCCAGTACTTC
TRBV5-1	TRBD1	-	TRBJ2-6	CASSFDREVLTF	TGCGCCAGCAGCTTCGACAGGGAGGTCCTGACTTTC
TRBV28	-	-	TRBJ1-2	CASWRRGTYGYTF	TGTGCCAGCTGGAGACGGGGGACTTATGGCTACACCTTC
TRBV27	TRBD2	few	TRBJ2-1	CASSYGGGLTEQFF	TGTGCCAGCAGTTATGGGGGGGGTTTGACTGAGCAGTTCTTC
TRBV28	TRBD2	many	TRBJ2-1	CASSSHGGSTNEQFF	TGTGCCAGCAGCTCCCATGGCGGGAGCACGAATGAGCAGTTCTTC
TRBV7-2	-	few	TRBJ2-1	CASSEQGREQFF	TGTGCCAGCAGCGAACAAGGTCGGGAGCAGTTCTTC
TRBV5-1	-	many	TRBJ2-3	CASSWGPSTDTQYF	TGCGCCAGCAGCTGGGGTCCTAGCACAGATACGCAGTATTTT
TRBV7-2	TRBD2	-	TRBJ2-5	CASRPGLSQETQYF	TGTGCCAGCCGGCCGGGACTAAGCCAAGAGACCCAGTACTTC
TRBV7-2	-	-	TRBJ1-2	CASSRPPGQGEGYTF	TGTGCCAGCAGCCGCCCCCCCGGGCAGGGCGAGGGCTACACCTTC
TRBV27	TRBD2	-	TRBJ2-3	CASSFLLAGPTDTQYF	TGTGCCAGCAGTTTCCTTCTAGCGGGGCCCACAGATACGCAGTATTTT
TRBV29-1	-	once	TRBJ2-2	CSGRDSNTGELFFF	-
TRBV5-1	TRBD1	many	TRBJ1-6	CASSLDGTGGGNSPLHF	TGCGCCAGCAGCTTGGACGGGACAGGCGGCGGGAATTCACCCCTCCACTTT